Listed below are T cell receptor beta chains from one sample, sequenced in a study of cytomegalovirus exposure and HLA in healthy donors. Sequenced by immunoSEQ multiplex PCR; TCRdb stores in-frame clones only, minus some. The data contain under 200,000 clones, 75% to 80% of them seen just once; the ten biggest clones take up about 2.6%. Sequencing was done on a sample of PBMCs. The source of these receptors is a woman aged 40 to 50 in good health and CMV-seropositive. The CDR3 runs from the conserved cysteine through the conserved F or W. The order of the fields is J gene, clone size, V gene, D gene, CDR3 DNA, CDR3 protein. The D gene is left open where the match is weak. Clone size is stated in some rows and not others, as once, few, many or a class when expanded.

j_gene: TRBJ2-7
abundance: NA
v_gene: TRBV19
d_gene: NA
CDR3nt: TGTGCCAGTAGTACCGGGACTTTTGCCTACGAGCAGTACTTC
CDR3aa: CASSTGTFAYEQYF

j_gene: TRBJ2-3
abundance: medium-sized
v_gene: TRBV11-3
d_gene: TRBD2
CDR3nt: TGTGCCAGCAGCCCGGGACTAACAAACCCAGATACGCAGTATTTT
CDR3aa: CASSPGLTNPDTQYF

j_gene: TRBJ1-4
abundance: few
v_gene: TRBV4-3
d_gene: NA
CDR3nt: TGCGCCAGCAGTCACACAGGGTCAACTAATGAAAAACTGTTTTTT
CDR3aa: CASSHTGSTNEKLFF

j_gene: TRBJ2-3
abundance: NA
v_gene: TRBV2
d_gene: NA
CDR3nt: TGTGCCAGCGCCGAGGCCCGCACAGATACGCAGTATTTT
CDR3aa: CASAEARTDTQYF

j_gene: TRBJ1-4
abundance: NA
v_gene: TRBV19
d_gene: TRBD1
CDR3nt: TGTGCCAGTAGTACAGGGGGGCCAACTAATGAAAAACTGTTTTTT
CDR3aa: CASSTGGPTNEKLFF

j_gene: TRBJ2-3
abundance: NA
v_gene: TRBV7-2
d_gene: NA
CDR3nt: TGTGCCAGCAGCCCGGGACTTAGCACAGATACGCAGTATTTT
CDR3aa: CASSPGLSTDTQYF

j_gene: TRBJ1-5
abundance: NA
v_gene: TRBV5-6
d_gene: TRBD1
CDR3nt: TGTGCCAGCAGCTTAACTAAACGGGACAGGGGGCTGGGGAATCAGCCCCAGCATTTT
CDR3aa: CASSLTKRDRGLGNQPQHF

j_gene: TRBJ1-5
abundance: NA
v_gene: TRBV30
d_gene: NA
CDR3nt: TGTGCCTGGAGTGATGTCTCGAGGAATCAGCCCCAGCATTTT
CDR3aa: CAWSDVSRNQPQHF

j_gene: TRBJ2-2
abundance: NA
v_gene: TRBV5-1
d_gene: TRBD2
CDR3nt: TGCGCCAGCAGCTTTGAAGGACTAGCGGTCGCCAACACCGGGGAGCTGTTTTTT
CDR3aa: CASSFEGLAVANTGELFF

j_gene: TRBJ1-4
abundance: few
v_gene: TRBV7-2
d_gene: NA
CDR3nt: TGTGCCAGCAGCCGCGACAGGACCGAAAAACTGTTTTTT
CDR3aa: CASSRDRTEKLFF

j_gene: TRBJ2-7
abundance: few
v_gene: TRBV5-6
d_gene: NA
CDR3nt: TGTGCCAGCAGCCCCGCCGGCTACGAGCAGTACTTC
CDR3aa: CASSPAGYEQYF

j_gene: TRBJ2-7
abundance: NA
v_gene: TRBV19
d_gene: NA
CDR3nt: TGTGCCAGTCAGAGTAGGCGGGGCCTCCCCTTTAAGCACGAGCAGTACTTC
CDR3aa: CASQSRRGLPFKHEQYF

j_gene: TRBJ1-2
abundance: NA
v_gene: TRBV4-3
d_gene: TRBD1
CDR3nt: TGCGCCAGCAGCCTGACACCGGGACAGAGCCATATCGGCTACACCTTC
CDR3aa: CASSLTPGQSHIGYTF

j_gene: TRBJ1-2
abundance: NA
v_gene: TRBV5-4
d_gene: TRBD1
CDR3nt: TGTGCCAGCAGTCTGGGTCCCGGGACAGGGGGCCGTGGCTACACCTTC
CDR3aa: CASSLGPGTGGRGYTF

j_gene: TRBJ2-3
abundance: NA
v_gene: TRBV7-8
d_gene: TRBD1
CDR3nt: TGTGCCAGCAGCTTAGTGGCAGGGGGAAGCACAGATACGCAGTATTTT
CDR3aa: CASSLVAGGSTDTQYF

j_gene: TRBJ2-7
abundance: NA
v_gene: TRBV6-1
d_gene: NA
CDR3nt: TGTGCCAGCAGTCCCCGCCCAGGATGGGACGAGCAGTACTTC
CDR3aa: CASSPRPGWDEQYF

j_gene: TRBJ1-3
abundance: NA
v_gene: TRBV21-1
d_gene: NA
CDR3nt: TGTGCCAGCAGCAAACCGGCGGGCCGCTCTGGAAACACCATATATTTT
CDR3aa: CASSKPAGRSGNTIYF

j_gene: TRBJ2-5
abundance: NA
v_gene: TRBV2
d_gene: NA
CDR3nt: TGTGCCAGCAGTGAGGCGGGGCCAATGTGGGCCCAGTACTTC
CDR3aa: CASSEAGPMWAQYF

j_gene: TRBJ1-1
abundance: NA
v_gene: TRBV18
d_gene: NA
CDR3nt: TGTGCCAGCTCACCAGGGGGGGTGAACACTGAAGCTTTCTTT
CDR3aa: CASSPGGVNTEAFF

j_gene: TRBJ2-2
abundance: NA
v_gene: TRBV5-1
d_gene: NA
CDR3nt: TGCGCCAGCAGCTTCACTAGTTCGAACACCGGGGAGCTGTTTTTT
CDR3aa: CASSFTSSNTGELFF

j_gene: TRBJ1-1
abundance: NA
v_gene: TRBV7-2
d_gene: TRBD1
CDR3nt: TGTGCCAGCAGTCAGGGACAGTCCCTAGAAGCTTTCTTT
CDR3aa: CASSQGQSLEAFF

j_gene: TRBJ1-1
abundance: NA
v_gene: TRBV6-5
d_gene: NA
CDR3nt: TGTGCCAGCAGTTACGGTAACGGGGGCACTGAAGCTTTCTTT
CDR3aa: CASSYGNGGTEAFF

j_gene: TRBJ2-1
abundance: NA
v_gene: TRBV28
d_gene: TRBD2
CDR3nt: TGTGCCAGCAGACCCGGGGGGGACCCATCCTACAATGAGCAGTTCTTC
CDR3aa: CASRPGGDPSYNEQFF

j_gene: TRBJ2-5
abundance: NA
v_gene: TRBV7-2
d_gene: TRBD2
CDR3nt: TGTGCCAGCAGCTTCCCTACTAGCGGGGTTGAGACCCAGTACTTC
CDR3aa: CASSFPTSGVETQYF

j_gene: TRBJ2-3
abundance: few
v_gene: TRBV4-1
d_gene: TRBD2
CDR3nt: TGCGCCAGCAGCCAAGAATCTACTAGCGCGGGCACAGATACGCAGTATTTT
CDR3aa: CASSQESTSAGTDTQYF

j_gene: TRBJ1-5
abundance: NA
v_gene: TRBV7-2
d_gene: NA
CDR3nt: TGTGCCAGCAGCTTAGTCAGGGGCAATCAGCCCCAGCATTTT
CDR3aa: CASSLVRGNQPQHF

j_gene: TRBJ1-3
abundance: once
v_gene: TRBV18
d_gene: NA
CDR3nt: TGTGCCAGCTCACCAAGCACAGGCGGGGACCCAAGCTCTGGAAACACCATATATTTT
CDR3aa: CASSPSTGGDPSSGNTIYF

j_gene: TRBJ2-1
abundance: NA
v_gene: TRBV10-2
d_gene: NA
CDR3nt: TGCGCCAGCACCTCGCTAGCGAATGAGCAGTTCTTC
CDR3aa: CASTSLANEQFF

j_gene: TRBJ2-1
abundance: NA
v_gene: TRBV28
d_gene: TRBD2
CDR3nt: TGTGCCAGCAGTTCCGGGGCGGGAGGCTCCTACAATGAGCAGTTCTTC
CDR3aa: CASSSGAGGSYNEQFF

j_gene: TRBJ2-3
abundance: few
v_gene: TRBV11-2
d_gene: NA
CDR3nt: TGTGCCAGCAGCTCCACCTCAGGACTATCTTTGACAGATACGCAGTATTTT
CDR3aa: CASSSTSGLSLTDTQYF

j_gene: TRBJ1-5
abundance: NA
v_gene: TRBV27
d_gene: TRBD1
CDR3nt: TGTGCCAGCAGGATGGGGACAGGTAGCAATCAGCCCCAGCATTTT
CDR3aa: CASRMGTGSNQPQHF

j_gene: TRBJ1-1
abundance: NA
v_gene: TRBV30
d_gene: NA
CDR3nt: TGTGCCTGGTCGGTAGCGGAGGATACTGAAGCTTTCTTT
CDR3aa: CAWSVAEDTEAFF

j_gene: TRBJ2-3
abundance: NA
v_gene: TRBV29-1
d_gene: NA
CDR3nt: TGCAGCGTTGGTGGTAGATTTACAGATACGCAGTATTTT
CDR3aa: CSVGGRFTDTQYF

j_gene: TRBJ2-3
abundance: NA
v_gene: TRBV30
d_gene: TRBD2
CDR3nt: TGTGCCTCGTCAGGAGACGGGGGGGTAGATACGCAGTATTTT
CDR3aa: CASSGDGGVDTQYF

j_gene: TRBJ1-3
abundance: NA
v_gene: TRBV7-9
d_gene: TRBD1
CDR3nt: TGTGCCAGCAGCTCAGGGGGCGGAATCTCTGGAAACACCATATATTTT
CDR3aa: CASSSGGGISGNTIYF

j_gene: TRBJ2-1
abundance: NA
v_gene: TRBV30
d_gene: NA
CDR3nt: TGTGCCTGGAGCCGGGCTAGCGCCCCGTTCTTC
CDR3aa: CAWSRASAPFF

j_gene: TRBJ1-1
abundance: NA
v_gene: TRBV11-2
d_gene: NA
CDR3nt: TGTGCCAGCACCCTCTTTCTTCGGGGGGACACTGAAGCTTTCTTT
CDR3aa: CASTLFLRGDTEAFF

j_gene: TRBJ2-7
abundance: NA
v_gene: TRBV6-6
d_gene: TRBD2
CDR3nt: TGTGCCAGCAGTCCTTGGGACTATACCTACGAGCAGTACTTC
CDR3aa: CASSPWDYTYEQYF

j_gene: TRBJ1-1
abundance: NA
v_gene: TRBV19
d_gene: TRBD1
CDR3nt: TGTGCCAGTACGGTCAGGGGGACGAACACTGAAGCTTTCTTT
CDR3aa: CASTVRGTNTEAFF

j_gene: TRBJ2-7
abundance: NA
v_gene: TRBV6-1
d_gene: NA
CDR3nt: TGTGCCAGCAGTGAAAGGGTCGGGGCCAGGGGATACGAGCAGTACTTC
CDR3aa: CASSERVGARGYEQYF

j_gene: TRBJ1-1
abundance: NA
v_gene: TRBV28
d_gene: NA
CDR3nt: TGTGCCAGCACCCCTCATGGGAAGGGGACTGAAGCTTTCTTT
CDR3aa: CASTPHGKGTEAFF

j_gene: TRBJ2-1
abundance: NA
v_gene: TRBV27
d_gene: NA
CDR3nt: TGTGCCAGCAGTTTATCCACAGGGATGAGACAGTTCTTC
CDR3aa: CASSLSTGMRQFF

j_gene: TRBJ1-2
abundance: NA
v_gene: TRBV7-2
d_gene: NA
CDR3nt: TGTGCCAGCAGCTCGGGTAGGAACTATGGCTACACCTTC
CDR3aa: CASSSGRNYGYTF

j_gene: TRBJ1-5
abundance: NA
v_gene: TRBV6-5
d_gene: TRBD1
CDR3nt: TGTGCCAGCAGAGCCGGGACAGGGATTCAGCCCCAGCATTTT
CDR3aa: CASRAGTGIQPQHF

j_gene: TRBJ2-3
abundance: NA
v_gene: TRBV5-1
d_gene: TRBD2
CDR3nt: TGCGCCAGCAGCTTGACTAGCGGGGGCACAGATACGCAGTATTTT
CDR3aa: CASSLTSGGTDTQYF

j_gene: TRBJ1-4
abundance: once
v_gene: TRBV11-2
d_gene: TRBD1
CDR3nt: TGTGCCAGCAGCTTTAACAGGGGGCCAAAAAAACTGTTTTTT
CDR3aa: CASSFNRGPKKLFF

j_gene: TRBJ2-7
abundance: NA
v_gene: TRBV7-9
d_gene: NA
CDR3nt: TGTGCCAGCAGCTTAGGGCCTTCCTACGAGCAGTACTTC
CDR3aa: CASSLGPSYEQYF

j_gene: TRBJ2-1
abundance: NA
v_gene: TRBV9
d_gene: TRBD2
CDR3nt: TGTGCCAGCAGCGCCCTTCTAGCGGGAGCGGGCAATGAGCAGTTCTTC
CDR3aa: CASSALLAGAGNEQFF

j_gene: TRBJ2-2
abundance: NA
v_gene: TRBV18
d_gene: NA
CDR3nt: TGTGCCAGCTCACCAGGGGGCAATGCCGGGGAGCTGTTTTTT
CDR3aa: CASSPGGNAGELFF

j_gene: TRBJ1-1
abundance: few
v_gene: TRBV4-1
d_gene: TRBD1
CDR3nt: TGCGCCAGCAGCCAGGCAGGGGGCAGGATCACTGAAGCTTTCTTT
CDR3aa: CASSQAGGRITEAFF

j_gene: TRBJ2-1
abundance: NA
v_gene: TRBV15
d_gene: NA
CDR3nt: TGTGCCACCAGCAGAGTGGACTCCTTCTCCTACAATGAGCAGTTCTTC
CDR3aa: CATSRVDSFSYNEQFF

j_gene: TRBJ2-6
abundance: NA
v_gene: TRBV5-4
d_gene: NA
CDR3nt: TGTGCCAGCAGCCCAGGAGGGGGGGTTCCGGTGGCTGGGGCCAACGTCCTGACTTTC
CDR3aa: CASSPGGGVPVAGANVLTF

j_gene: TRBJ2-7
abundance: NA
v_gene: TRBV9
d_gene: TRBD1
CDR3nt: TGTGCCAGCAGCGTAGCTCCCGGGACAGAGTACGAGCAGTACTTC
CDR3aa: CASSVAPGTEYEQYF

j_gene: TRBJ2-5
abundance: NA
v_gene: TRBV18
d_gene: NA
CDR3nt: TGTGCCAGCTCGGACAGCATACAGGAGACCCAGTACTTC
CDR3aa: CASSDSIQETQYF

j_gene: TRBJ1-2
abundance: few
v_gene: TRBV5-8
d_gene: NA
CDR3nt: TGTGCCAGCAGCTCGGGTAACTATGGCTACACCTTC
CDR3aa: CASSSGNYGYTF